This T cell receptor (beta chain) came from a study of cytomegalovirus exposure and HLA in healthy donors. Study outcomes and limitations: When analyzed later, a missense DCLRE1C variant was found to be linked to TCR beta V- and J-gene trimming. A prior analysis recorded that most TCR beta V segments were productive about 87% or about 30% of the time. Among immune exposure information, only CMV serostatus was available. Reportedly, a later analysis found an Asian-associated ancestry cluster had fewer N-insertions than the roughly 670-donor mean.

The PCR was carried out with 60 Vbeta primers and 13 Jbeta primers. Only in-frame clones appear in the TCRdb table, and some are missing; sequencing was by immunoSEQ multiplex PCR. Of roughly 150,000 clones listed, 75% to 90% are singletons. Germline V gives CDR1 SGHTA, CDR2 FQGNSA. CDR3 length equals 15 residues. Trimming stripped 5 bases from V and 10 bases from J, with 18 bases between. On this clone itself: Its antigen is not known.

Sequences were obtained from PBMCs. The chain employs TRBV7-2 and TRBJ1-6, with D possibly TRBD1 on 5 matching bases. The clonotype comes from a boy aged 2 to 10 in good health and CMV-seronegative. The CDR3 loop is CASSPGRAEFSPLHF. CDR3 coding DNA: TGTGCCAGCAGCCCGGGCAGGGCCGAATTCTCACCCCTCCACTTT. The full variable domain, rest sourced from reference TRBV7-2 and TRBJ1-6, is GAGVSQSPSNKVTEKGKDVELRCDPISGHTALYWYRQSLGQGLEFLIYFQGNSAPDKSGLPSDRFSAERTGGSVSTLTIQRTQQEDSAVYLCASSPGRAEFSPLHFGNGTRLTVT.